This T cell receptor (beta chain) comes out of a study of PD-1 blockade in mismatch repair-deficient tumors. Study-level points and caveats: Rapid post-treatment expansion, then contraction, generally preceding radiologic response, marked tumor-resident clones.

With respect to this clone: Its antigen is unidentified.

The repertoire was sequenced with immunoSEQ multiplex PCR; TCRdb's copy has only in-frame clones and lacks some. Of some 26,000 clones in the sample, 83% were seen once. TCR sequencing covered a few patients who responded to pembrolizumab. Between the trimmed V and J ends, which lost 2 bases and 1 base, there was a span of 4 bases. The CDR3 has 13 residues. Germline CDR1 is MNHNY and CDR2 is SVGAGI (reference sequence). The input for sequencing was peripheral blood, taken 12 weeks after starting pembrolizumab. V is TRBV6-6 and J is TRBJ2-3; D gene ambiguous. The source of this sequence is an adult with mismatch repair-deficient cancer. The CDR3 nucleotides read TGTGCCAGCAGTTACAGTGGCACAGATACGCAGTATTTT. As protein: CASSYSGTDTQYF.